This T cell receptor (beta chain) appears in the sequencing data of a study of blood T cell repertoires in COVID-19. Study-level background: The United States, Italy and Spain supplied acute and convalescent COVID-19 samples.

Authors' processing steps: Quantification of nucleated cells was approximated via reference gene primer amplification. The assay was immunoSEQ multiplex PCR, and TCRdb's table has in-frame clones only and misses some. D and trimming were read from the DNA, whereas the V and J calls and clone size are those reported in that table. The sample has roughly 300,000 clones; about 86% are singletons. Participants reported their clinical history, and cohort assignment relied on those reports. This TCR derives from a woman aged 40 to 50 with acute COVID-19. The sample was PBMCs or T cells enriched from blood (not recorded which).

The CDR3 DNA is TGTGCCAGCAGTAACACCGGGACAGGGGGCACAGATACGCAGTATTTT. Translated: CASSNTGTGGTDTQYF. This chain connects TRBV6-2 or TRBV6-3 to TRBJ2-3, with 10 bases fitting TRBD1. Germline V gives CDR1 MNHEY, CDR2 SVGEGT. CDR3 length: 16 amino acids. Trimming cost V 5 bases and J 1 base; bases outside gene matches: 6.